This T cell receptor beta chain appears in the sequencing data of a study of blood T cell repertoires in COVID-19. Assay: immunoSEQ multiplex PCR; the TCRdb copy retains only in-frame clones and omits some. In the table there are tens of thousands of clones, approximately 84% of which are singletons. Germline assignment: CDR1 ENHRY and CDR2 SYGVKD. The CDR3 runs 14 residues. J gave up 5 bases and V 6 bases, and 7 bases lay outside the gene matches. The chain couples TRBV10-3 to TRBJ2-3; 8 bases are shared with TRBD2. Sequencing was performed on peripheral blood. The sequence derives from a man aged 65 to 79 with acute or convalescent COVID-19. The CDR3 nucleotides are TGTGCCATCAGGACGGGAGGGCCGGGAGATACGCAGTATTTT. This gives the protein CAIRTGGPGDTQYF.